This T cell receptor (beta chain) is from a study of cytomegalovirus exposure and HLA in healthy donors. By sample share, this clone is large. Antigen specificity is unknown. Assay: immunoSEQ multiplex PCR; the TCRdb copy retains only in-frame clones and omits some. The table records some 70,000 clones, roughly 96% of them present only once. While the first cohort had over 650 subjects, the donors belonged to the separate validation cohort of 100 to 150 subjects. Points from the study as a whole: The classifier, whose performance was assessed in both the original and validation cohorts, reportedly diagnosed cytomegalovirus status with high specificity and sensitivity. Cytomegalovirus association was listed for about 180 TCR beta chains. Rare sequences made up most TCRs, while some public TCRs were found in many donors.

The germline gives CDR1 MDHEN, CDR2 SYDVKM. This CDR3 is 16 amino acids long. Trimming took off 4 bases at V and 0 bases at J, with 16 bases between the two ends. The chain uses TRBV28 and TRBJ2-7, with D unclear. This TCR derives from a man in his late teens or twenties in good health and CMV-seronegative. Sequences were obtained from PBMCs. CDR3 bases: TGTGCCAGCAGTTCCCAACCGGGTTCTTACTCCTACGAGCAGTACTTC. This translates into CASSSQPGSYSYEQYF.